The rows below give T cell receptor beta chains drawn from one sample of a study of blood T cell repertoires in COVID-19. Clones were sequenced by immunoSEQ multiplex PCR, and TCRdb holds only the in-frame ones, with some missing. Counted here are some 400,000 clones, around 86% occurring once; the ten biggest clones make up under 3%. Sequenced sample: peripheral blood. The receptors shown here come from a human donor in a cohort sampled during active COVID-19. Each CDR3 is given with its conserved first and last residue. D genes are given only for firm matches. Where a row states a size, it is once, few, many or the class of an expanded clone; other rows omit it.

j_call: TRBJ2-1; clone_size: -; d_call: TRBD1; v_call: TRBV30; cdr3_aa: CAWSGDRDNEQFF; cdr3_nt: TGTGCCTGGAGCGGGGACAGAGACAATGAGCAGTTCTTC
j_call: TRBJ2-1; clone_size: -; d_call: TRBD2; v_call: TRBV2; cdr3_aa: CASLSGTANVAEQFF; cdr3_nt: TGTGCCAGCTTAAGCGGGACTGCCAATGTGGCGGAGCAGTTCTTC
j_call: TRBJ2-1; clone_size: once; d_call: -; v_call: TRBV28; cdr3_aa: CATTTSAFLKGSEQFF; cdr3_nt: TGTGCCACCACGACGAGCGCCTTCCTTAAAGGTAGTGAGCAGTTCTTC
j_call: TRBJ2-3; clone_size: -; d_call: -; v_call: TRBV2; cdr3_aa: CASSVGAASSYTQYF; cdr3_nt: TGTGCCAGCAGTGTAGGGGCCGCCTCTTCGTATACGCAGTATTTT
j_call: TRBJ1-1; clone_size: few; d_call: -; v_call: TRBV5-1; cdr3_aa: CASRGGTLNTEAFF; cdr3_nt: TGCGCCAGCAGAGGAGGGACCCTGAACACTGAAGCTTTCTTT
j_call: TRBJ1-6; clone_size: -; d_call: -; v_call: TRBV7-9; cdr3_aa: CASSLVGGPLSDSPLHF; cdr3_nt: TGTGCCAGCAGCTTAGTGGGGGGGCCCCTTTCGGATTCACCCCTCCACTTT
j_call: TRBJ2-5; clone_size: -; d_call: TRBD2; v_call: TRBV5-4; cdr3_aa: CASSSRTSDSQETQYF; cdr3_nt: TGTGCCAGCAGCTCAAGGACTAGCGACTCCCAAGAGACCCAGTACTTC
j_call: TRBJ2-7; clone_size: -; d_call: -; v_call: TRBV7-2; cdr3_aa: CASSPIGGGGGEQYF; cdr3_nt: TGTGCCAGCAGCCCCATAGGGGGGGGTGGGGGCGAGCAGTACTTC
j_call: TRBJ2-1; clone_size: -; d_call: -; v_call: TRBV15; cdr3_aa: CATSRDPRNEQFF; cdr3_nt: TGTGCCACCAGCAGAGACCCCCGCAATGAGCAGTTCTTC
j_call: TRBJ1-2; clone_size: -; d_call: -; v_call: TRBV4-2; cdr3_aa: CASSLVGYGYTF; cdr3_nt: TGTGCCAGCAGCCTCGTCGGCTATGGCTACACCTTC
j_call: TRBJ2-1; clone_size: -; d_call: TRBD1; v_call: TRBV5-1; cdr3_aa: CASSKGQGSYNEQFF; cdr3_nt: TGCGCCAGCAGCAAGGGACAGGGCTCCTACAATGAGCAGTTCTTC
j_call: TRBJ1-5; clone_size: once; d_call: -; v_call: TRBV13; cdr3_aa: CASSPQGAQPQHF; cdr3_nt: TGTGCCAGCAGCCCACAAGGGGCACAGCCCCAGCATTTT
j_call: TRBJ1-4; clone_size: -; d_call: -; v_call: TRBV5-1; cdr3_aa: CASTHEGGNEKLFF; cdr3_nt: TGCGCCAGCACCCACGAGGGGGGGAATGAAAAACTGTTTTTT
j_call: TRBJ2-1; clone_size: -; d_call: TRBD2; v_call: TRBV5-1; cdr3_aa: CASSAGLAGGYNEQFF; cdr3_nt: TGCGCCAGCAGCGCGGGACTAGCGGGGGGTTACAATGAGCAGTTCTTC
j_call: TRBJ1-5; clone_size: -; d_call: -; v_call: TRBV19; cdr3_aa: CASQDSNGDQPQHF; cdr3_nt: TGTGCCAGCCAAGACAGTAATGGGGATCAGCCCCAGCATTTT
j_call: TRBJ1-5; clone_size: medium-sized; d_call: -; v_call: TRBV5-3; cdr3_aa: CARSLRVPDFEPQHF; cdr3_nt: TGTGCCAGAAGCTTGCGGGTCCCGGATTTTGAACCCCAGCATTTT
j_call: TRBJ1-4; clone_size: -; d_call: -; v_call: TRBV5-1; cdr3_aa: CASSLAGGRGEKLFF; cdr3_nt: TGCGCCAGCAGCTTGGCGGGTGGCCGGGGGGAAAAACTGTTTTTT
j_call: TRBJ1-3; clone_size: -; d_call: -; v_call: TRBV7-9; cdr3_aa: CASSLEGDRAYSGNTIYF; cdr3_nt: TGTGCCAGCAGCTTAGAGGGTGACAGAGCCTACTCTGGAAACACCATATATTTT
j_call: TRBJ1-2; clone_size: -; d_call: -; v_call: TRBV19; cdr3_aa: CASSGGGGGYTF; cdr3_nt: TGTGCCAGTAGCGGGGGAGGTGGCGGCTACACCTTC
j_call: TRBJ2-2; clone_size: -; d_call: -; v_call: TRBV7-3; cdr3_aa: CASSLTFGGLGNTGELFF; cdr3_nt: TGTGCCAGCAGCTTAACTTTCGGGGGTCTAGGGAACACCGGGGAGCTGTTTTTT
j_call: TRBJ1-2; clone_size: -; d_call: TRBD1; v_call: TRBV6-5; cdr3_aa: CASSYRPGQAYGYTF; cdr3_nt: TGTGCCAGCAGTTACCGCCCGGGACAGGCCTATGGCTACACCTTC
j_call: TRBJ2-7; clone_size: -; d_call: TRBD2; v_call: TRBV2; cdr3_aa: CASSERDYEQYF; cdr3_nt: TGTGCCAGCAGCGAGCGGGACTACGAGCAGTACTTC
j_call: TRBJ2-5; clone_size: -; d_call: TRBD1; v_call: TRBV2; cdr3_aa: CASILGTEETQYF; cdr3_nt: TGTGCCAGCATATTGGGGACAGAAGAGACCCAGTACTTC